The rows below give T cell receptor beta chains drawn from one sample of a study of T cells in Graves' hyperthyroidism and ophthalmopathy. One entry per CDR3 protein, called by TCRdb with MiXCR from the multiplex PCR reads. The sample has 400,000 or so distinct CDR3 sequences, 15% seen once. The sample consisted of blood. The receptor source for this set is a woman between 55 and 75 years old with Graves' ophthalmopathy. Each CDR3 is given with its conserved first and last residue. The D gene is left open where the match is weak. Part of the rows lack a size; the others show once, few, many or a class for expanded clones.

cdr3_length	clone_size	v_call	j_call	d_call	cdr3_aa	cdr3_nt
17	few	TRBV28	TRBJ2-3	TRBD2	CASSTQLAGGITDTQYF	TGTGCCAGCAGCACCCAACTAGCGGGAGGAATCACAGATACGCAGTATTTT
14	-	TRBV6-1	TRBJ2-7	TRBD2	CASSSTSASYEQYF	TGTGCCAGCAGTTCGACTAGCGCGTCCTACGAGCAGTACTTC
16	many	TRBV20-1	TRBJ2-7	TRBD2	CSATLAGRESSGEQYF	TGCAGTGCTACGCTGGCGGGGCGGGAGTCCTCGGGGGAGCAGTACTTC
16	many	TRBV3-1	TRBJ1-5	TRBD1	CASSVGGGSGGQPQHF	TGTGCCAGCAGCGTAGGGGGCGGCTCAGGGGGTCAGCCCCAGCATTTT
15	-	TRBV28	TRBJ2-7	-	CASSLAGLSSYEQYF	TGTGCCAGCAGTTTAGCAGGGCTGAGCTCCTACGAGCAGTACTTC
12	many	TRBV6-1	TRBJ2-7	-	CASIRTGYEQYF	TGTGCCAGCATCAGAACGGGGTACGAGCAGTACTTC
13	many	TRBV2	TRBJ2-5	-	CARDRDSLATQYF	TGTGCCAGAGATCGGGACTCCCTGGCGACCCAGTACTTC
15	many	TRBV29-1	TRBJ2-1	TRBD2	CSVDARGSSYNEQFF	TGCAGCGTTGATGCTCGCGGGAGCTCCTACAATGAGCAGTTCTTC
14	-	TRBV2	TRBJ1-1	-	CASTEGQGNTEAFF	TGTGCCAGCACCGAGGGGCAGGGGAACACTGAAGCTTTCTTT
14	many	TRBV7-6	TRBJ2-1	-	CASSLGAFGGEQFF	TGTGCCAGCAGCTTAGGGGCTTTTGGGGGTGAGCAGTTCTTC
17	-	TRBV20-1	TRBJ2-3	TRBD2	CSARESGRALVTDTQYF	TGCAGTGCTAGAGAGAGCGGGAGGGCCCTCGTGACAGATACGCAGTATTTT
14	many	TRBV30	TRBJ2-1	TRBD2	CAWTAAGVDNEQFF	TGTGCCTGGACAGCAGCGGGAGTCGACAATGAGCAGTTCTTC
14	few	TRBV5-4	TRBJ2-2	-	CASSFDSGTGELFF	TGTGCCAGCAGCTTTGACAGTGGCACCGGGGAGCTGTTTTTT
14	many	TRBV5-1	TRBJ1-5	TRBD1	CASSRTGANQPQHF	TGCGCCAGCAGCCGGACAGGGGCCAATCAGCCCCAGCATTTT
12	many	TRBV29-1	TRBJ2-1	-	CSVSRGDNEQFF	TGCAGCGTTTCCAGGGGTGACAATGAGCAGTTCTTC
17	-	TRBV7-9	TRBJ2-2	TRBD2	CASINWGGPANTGELFF	TGTGCCAGCATCAATTGGGGAGGGCCCGCGAACACCGGGGAGCTGTTTTTT
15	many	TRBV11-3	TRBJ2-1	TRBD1	CASSYRQGIDNEQFF	TGTGCCAGCAGCTACCGACAGGGGATAGACAATGAGCAGTTCTTC
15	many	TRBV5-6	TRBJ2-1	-	CASSLEGWGYNEQFF	TGTGCCAGCAGCTTGGAGGGGTGGGGGTACAATGAGCAGTTCTTC
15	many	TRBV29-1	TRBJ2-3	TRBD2	CSVEKIAGGTDTQYF	TGCAGCGTGGAAAAAATAGCGGGAGGCACAGATACGCAGTATTTT
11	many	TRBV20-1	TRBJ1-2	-	CSALTGYGYTF	TGCAGTGCCCTGACGGGCTATGGCTACACCTTC
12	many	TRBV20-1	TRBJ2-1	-	CSANPGGNEQFF	TGCAGTGCCAACCCCGGGGGCAATGAGCAGTTCTTC
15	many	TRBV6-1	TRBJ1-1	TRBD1	CASSAQGGANTEAFF	TGTGCCAGCAGTGCACAGGGGGGAGCGAACACTGAAGCTTTCTTT
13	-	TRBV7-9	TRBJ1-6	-	CASSLSVGSPPHF	TGTGCCAGCAGCTTAAGTGTTGGTTCACCCCCCCACTTT
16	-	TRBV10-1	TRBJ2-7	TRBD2	CASSESGGTSGREQYF	TGCGCCAGCAGTGAGTCTGGAGGAACTAGCGGAAGGGAGCAGTACTTC
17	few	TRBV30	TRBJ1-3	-	CAWGLWTASHSGNTIYF	TGTGCCTGGGGTCTCTGGACGGCCAGCCACTCTGGAAACACCATATATTTT
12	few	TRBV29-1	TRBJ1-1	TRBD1	CSVGDRERAAFF	TGCAGCGTAGGGGACAGGGAGAGGGCTGCTTTCTTT
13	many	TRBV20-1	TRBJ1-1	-	CSATPGDLTEAFF	TGCAGTGCTACCCCCGGGGATCTAACTGAAGCTTTCTTT
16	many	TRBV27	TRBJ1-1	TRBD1	CASSPRTGPERAEAFF	TGTGCCAGCAGTCCACGGACAGGGCCGGAACGCGCTGAAGCTTTCTTT
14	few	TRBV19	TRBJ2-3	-	CASSRGGRGDTQYF	TGTGCCAGTAGTAGGGGGGGGCGCGGAGATACGCAGTATTTT
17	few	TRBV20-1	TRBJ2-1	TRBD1	CSARDRSLDRAYNEQFF	TGCAGTGCTAGAGATAGATCCCTAGACAGGGCCTACAATGAGCAGTTCTTC
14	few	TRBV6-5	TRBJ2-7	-	CASSLGREPYEQYF	TGTGCCAGCAGTTTGGGTCGGGAACCTTACGAGCAGTACTTC
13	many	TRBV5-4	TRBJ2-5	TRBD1	CASSSGTEETQYF	TGTGCCAGCAGCTCTGGGACAGAAGAGACCCAGTACTTC
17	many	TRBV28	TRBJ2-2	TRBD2	CASRGTSGRGNTGELFF	TGTGCCAGCAGAGGGACTAGCGGGAGGGGTAACACCGGGGAGCTGTTTTTT
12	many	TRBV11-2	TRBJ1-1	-	CASSFTGTEAFF	TGTGCCAGCAGCTTCACAGGGACTGAAGCTTTCTTT
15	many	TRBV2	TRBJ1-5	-	CASSDGRNSNQPQHF	TGTGCCAGCAGTGACGGCAGGAACAGCAATCAGCCCCAGCATTTT
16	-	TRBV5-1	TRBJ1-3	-	CASSLGGTASGNTIYF	TGCGCCAGCAGCTTGGGGGGGACGGCCTCTGGAAACACCATATATTTT
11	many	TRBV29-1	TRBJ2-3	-	CSVPREDTQYF	TGCAGCGTTCCTCGGGAAGATACGCAGTATTTT
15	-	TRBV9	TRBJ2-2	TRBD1	CASSDGTVLTGELFF	TGTGCCAGCAGCGACGGGACAGTTCTCACCGGGGAGCTGTTTTTT
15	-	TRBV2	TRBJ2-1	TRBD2	CASRAGTSGDNEQFF	TGTGCCAGCAGGGCCGGGACTAGCGGCGACAATGAGCAGTTCTTC
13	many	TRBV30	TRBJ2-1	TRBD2	CAWNSGRGNEQFF	TGTGCCTGGAACAGCGGGAGAGGCAATGAGCAGTTCTTC
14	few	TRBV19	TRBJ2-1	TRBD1	CASRGQGSYNEQFF	TGTGCCAGTCGGGGACAGGGGTCTTACAATGAGCAGTTCTTC
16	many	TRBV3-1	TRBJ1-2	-	CASSSLRQGYTGGYTF	TGTGCCAGCAGCTCCCTGCGTCAGGGCTATACGGGGGGCTACACCTTC